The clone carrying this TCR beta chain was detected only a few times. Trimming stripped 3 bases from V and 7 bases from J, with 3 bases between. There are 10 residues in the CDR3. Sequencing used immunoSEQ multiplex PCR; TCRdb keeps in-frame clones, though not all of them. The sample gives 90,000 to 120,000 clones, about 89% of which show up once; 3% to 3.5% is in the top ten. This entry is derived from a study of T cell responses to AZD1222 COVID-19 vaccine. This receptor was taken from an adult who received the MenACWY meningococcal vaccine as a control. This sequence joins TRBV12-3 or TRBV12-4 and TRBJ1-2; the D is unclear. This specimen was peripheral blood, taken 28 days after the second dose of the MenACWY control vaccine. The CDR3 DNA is TGTGCCAGCAGTTTTGGTGGCTACACCTTC. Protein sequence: CASSFGGYTF.